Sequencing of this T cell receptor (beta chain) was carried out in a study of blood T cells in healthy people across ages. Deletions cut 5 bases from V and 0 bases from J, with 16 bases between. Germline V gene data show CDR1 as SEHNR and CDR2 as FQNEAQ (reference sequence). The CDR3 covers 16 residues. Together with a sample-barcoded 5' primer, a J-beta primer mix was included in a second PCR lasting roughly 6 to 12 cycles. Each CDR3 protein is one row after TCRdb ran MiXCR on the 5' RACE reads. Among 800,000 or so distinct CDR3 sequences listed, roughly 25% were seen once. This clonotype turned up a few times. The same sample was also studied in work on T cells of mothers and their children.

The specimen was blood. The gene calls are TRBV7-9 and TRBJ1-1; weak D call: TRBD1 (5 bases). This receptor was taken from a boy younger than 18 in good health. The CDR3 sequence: CASSPSLTVLNTEAFF. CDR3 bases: TGTGCCAGCAGCCCTAGCCTGACAGTTCTGAACACTGAAGCTTTCTTT.